These 17 T cell receptor beta chains were all obtained from the same sample, sequenced in a study of CD8 T cells in Susac syndrome (dated by TCRdb to the late 2010s). Library construction relied on the immunoSEQ multiplex PCR assay. RNA was extracted using the RNeasy kit, and about 0.45 to 1 microgram was reverse transcribed with random hexamers. Using fastp trimming at Q25 and MiXCR clonotype assembly, TCRdb reanalyzed the public sequencing data and kept in-frame beta chains. Entries are consolidated by CDR3 protein sequence, retaining the most common genes and DNA. This sample has fewer than 150,000 distinct CDR3 sequences in its table, and 90% to 95% of those were observed once. The top ten hold approximately 0.24% of the sample. Sequencing input: CD8+ T cells from PBMCs. The receptors were gathered from a human donor with multiple sclerosis.

This sequence joins TRBV3-1 and TRBJ2-7, with 11 nucleotides matching TRBD2. CDR3 length equals 13 residues. Per germline, CDR1 LGHDT and CDR2 YNNKEL (reference sequence). V was clipped by 6 bases and J by 4 bases; unmatched bases: 2. Here the CDR3 DNA reads TGTGCCAGCAGACTAGCGGGAGAATACGAGCAGTACTTC. Its protein product is CASRLAGEYEQYF.

This clonotype was counted a few times. The chain combines TRBV7-9 with TRBJ1-1; TRBD1 agrees at 7 bases. J was trimmed by 4 bases and V by 7 bases; bases with no gene match: 6. CDR1 SEHNR and CDR2 FQNEAQ come from the germline V gene (reference sequence). The length of the CDR3 is 13 residues. The CDR3 here is CASTGQASTEAFF. Written as DNA, the CDR3 is TGTGCCAGCACAGGACAGGCGTCCACTGAAGCTTTCTTT. Full variable domain (outside the CDR3, taken from reference TRBV7-9 and TRBJ1-1): DTGVSQNPRHKITKRGQNVTFRCDPISEHNRLYWYRQTLGQGPEFLTYFQNEAQLEKSRLLSDRFSAERPKGSFSTLEIQRTEQGDSAMYLCASTGQASTEAFFGQGTRLTVV.

The chain combines TRBV27 with TRBJ1-2; no firm D call. The CDR3 totals 13 residues. Germline V CDR1 and CDR2: MNHEY, SMNVEV (reference sequence). Trimming took 4 bases from V and 3 from J, leaving 9 bases between them. CDR3 sequence (DNA): TGTGCCAGCAGTTCCCTCGCGGACTATGGCTACACCTTC. Residues: CASSSLADYGYTF.

This rearrangement joins TRBV16 to TRBJ1-4; D is unresolved. Trimming removed 4 bases at V and 0 bases at J, with 12 bases between. Germline CDR1 reads KGHSY; CDR2 reads FQNENV. This CDR3 region has 16 residues. DNA for the CDR3: TGTGCCAGCAGCCTAGACGGAATTGCAACTAATGAAAAACTGTTTTTT. The encoded protein is CASSLDGIATNEKLFF.

This clonotype was observed once. The chain employs TRBV9 and TRBJ1-1, with D uncertain. Germline V gives CDR1 SGDLS, CDR2 YYNGEE. The CDR3 has 14 amino acids. The V gene lost 0 bases and the J gene lost 2 bases, with 8 bases spanning the gap. The CDR3 reads CASSVGTLNTEAFF. The CDR3 nucleotides are TGTGCCAGCAGCGTAGGGACTTTAAACACTGAAGCTTTCTTT.

This chain links TRBV28 with TRBJ1-1, with no clear D. V was pared by 6 bases and J by 3 bases, with 14 bases between. The germline gives CDR1 MDHEN, CDR2 SYDVKM. This CDR3 comprises 14 residues. CDR3 in amino acids: CASRYDLPHTEAFF. In DNA form, the CDR3 reads TGTGCCAGCAGGTATGACTTACCTCACACTGAAGCTTTCTTT.

V usage is TRBV29-1 and J usage is TRBJ2-5; D is perhaps TRBD2 (5 bases). CDR3 size: 13 residues. CDR1 and CDR2 (germline): SQVTM, ANQGSEA. The V end was cut by 1 base, the J end by 1 base, with 7 bases between. The CDR3 DNA follows: TGCAGCGTTGAAGGAGGGAGCCAAGAGACCCAGTACTTC. The encoded protein is CSVEGGSQETQYF.

The chain couples TRBV6-1 to TRBJ2-2; 7 bases fit TRBD2. This CDR3 comprises 14 residues. V trimming: 10 bases; J trimming: 7 bases; junction bases outside the gene matches: 12. Germline loops: CDR1 MNHNS, CDR2 SASEGT. The CDR3 DNA is TGTGCCATCCTTAGCGGGCGGTACCACGGGGAGCTGTTTTTT. This sequence encodes CAILSGRYHGELFF.

V gene TRBV27 combines with J gene TRBJ1-1; 10 bases agree with TRBD1. The CDR3 loop spans 15 amino acids. Trimming took 6 bases from V and 10 from J; bases not matched to a gene: 14. Germline V CDR1 and CDR2: MNHEY, SMNVEV (reference sequence). DNA of the CDR3: TGTGCCAGCAGATCACCGGGACAGGGGAGATGGGGAGCTTTCTTT. It is translated as CASRSPGQGRWGAFF.

The rearrangement uses TRBV10-2 and TRBJ2-2, with D perhaps matching TRBD2 (5 bases). The CDR3 is 18 amino acids. Germline values: CDR1 WSHSY, CDR2 SAAADI. The germline V and J ends were trimmed by 2 bases and 9 bases, with 25 bases remaining between them. DNA for the CDR3: TGCGCCAGCAGTGAGGAGGGAGTGGGGAGAATGGGGAACCGGGAGCTGTTTTTT. The encoded protein is CASSEEGVGRMGNRELFF.

This chain uses TRBV6-1 with TRBJ2-3, with TRBD1 matching over 10 bases. The CDR3 is 15 residues long. CDR1 is MNHNS, CDR2 SASEGT, per germline. Trimming cost V 6 bases and J 1 base; bases outside gene matches: 4. CDR3 sequence: CASRETGGRTDTQYF. The CDR3 DNA sequence: TGTGCCAGCAGAGAGACAGGGGGCCGCACAGATACGCAGTATTTT.

The table lists this clonotype with a count of one. The chain joins TRBV7-6 to TRBJ2-2, with D uncertain. CDR1 is SGHVS and CDR2 is FNYEAQ in the germline V gene. CDR3 length: 12 residues. Trimming removed 10 bases at V and 5 bases at J, with 11 bases between. CDR3 in DNA: TGTGCCACCCACCCACCAACCGGGGAGCTGTTTTTT. Translated: CATHPPTGELFF.

The chain couples TRBV10-2 to TRBJ2-7, with 7 bases fitting TRBD2. J lost 3 bases, V lost 4 bases, and 6 bases had no gene match. The CDR3 runs 14 residues. Germline loops: CDR1 WSHSY, CDR2 SAAADI. In DNA, the CDR3 is TGCGCCAGCAGTGGGGTGTTAGCGGGCTACGAGCAGTACTTC. Its protein product is CASSGVLAGYEQYF.

The rearrangement links TRBV6-5 to TRBJ1-1, with D perhaps matching TRBD1 (5 bases). The V and J ends lost 2 bases and 1 base respectively, with 11 bases between them. Germline CDR1 is MNHEY and CDR2 is SVGAGI. There are 15 residues in the CDR3. DNA of the CDR3: TGTGCCAGCAGTTACAACGGGGCTTGGAACACTGAAGCTTTCTTT. This translates into CASSYNGAWNTEAFF.

V usage is TRBV7-9 and J usage is TRBJ2-5; TRBD1 might be the D (5 bases). This CDR3 is 14 amino acids long. V was trimmed by 3 bases and J by 0 bases, leaving 8 bases between them. Germline V gives CDR1 SEHNR, CDR2 FQNEAQ (reference sequence). Written as DNA, the CDR3 is TGTGCCAGCAGCTTTAGACAGAACCAAGAGACCCAGTACTTC. It is translated as CASSFRQNQETQYF.

The V and J genes are TRBV25-1 and TRBJ2-3; D is uncertain. CDR1 MGHDK and CDR2 SYGVNS come from the germline V gene. Trimming cost V 4 bases and J 4 bases, with 3 bases left between them. The CDR3 sequence is 11 residues long. The CDR3 spells CASSGADTQYF. DNA of the CDR3: TGTGCCAGCAGTGGAGCAGATACGCAGTATTTT.

The V and J genes are TRBV13 and TRBJ2-1; TRBD2 aligns across 8 bases. In germline, CDR1 is PRHDT, CDR2 FYEKMQ (reference sequence). This CDR3 has 16 amino acids. V gave up 5 bases and J gave up 7 bases; unmatched junction bases: 13. CDR3 DNA: TGTGCCAGCAGCCCCGGGGGGGAGGAAGGGAGGAATGAGCAGTTCTTC. Protein: CASSPGGEEGRNEQFF.